The present T cell receptor beta chain was sequenced within a study of blood T cells in healthy people across ages. Germline lookup yields CDR1 MDHEN and CDR2 SYDVKM. J gave up 5 bases and V 5 bases, and 6 bases lay outside the gene matches. CDR3 length: 14 residues. Next came a second PCR, run for about 7 to 12 cycles, which used a sample-barcoded 5' primer along with a J-beta primer mix. TCRdb re-derived calls from the 5' RACE reads in MiXCR, one entry per CDR3 protein. The table shows roughly 1,500,000 distinct CDR3 sequences, with 35% to 45% occurring only once. The chain is built from TRBV28 and TRBJ1-5; 7 bases line up with TRBD1. The material sequenced was blood. This TCR was recovered from a young woman in good health. CDR3: CASSPGQEYQPQHF. The CDR3 nucleotides read TGTGCCAGCAGTCCCGGACAGGAATATCAGCCCCAGCATTTT. Full variable domain (remainder filled in from reference TRBV28 and TRBJ1-5): DVKVTQSSRYLVKRTGEKVFLECVQDMDHENMFWYRQDPGLGLRLIYFSYDVKMKEKGDIPEGYSVSREKKERFSLILESASTNQTSMYLCASSPGQEYQPQHFGDGTRLSIL.